The 29 T cell receptor beta chains below all came from one sample that was sequenced in a study of cytomegalovirus exposure and HLA in healthy donors. With 60 Vbeta and 13 Jbeta primers, the PCR was carried out. TCRdb's copy holds only in-frame clones and misses some; the assay was immunoSEQ multiplex PCR. The profile shows tens of thousands of clones, roughly four fifths of them singletons. The sample was PBMCs. Source of these receptors: a man aged 50-59 years in good health and CMV-seronegative.

The chain joins TRBV4-1 to TRBJ1-2, with 7 positions matching TRBD1. Germline CDR1 is MGHRA and CDR2 is YSYEKL. The V segment lost 4 bases and the J segment 4 bases; nucleotides outside the gene matches: 6. This CDR3 is built from 14 residues. CDR3 DNA sequence: TGCGCCAGCAGCCCCGGGACAGCTCTCTATGGCTACACCTTC. Translating gives CASSPGTALYGYTF.

This sequence joins TRBV7-2 and TRBJ2-7, with 9 positions matching TRBD2. V trimming: 4 bases; J trimming: 3 bases; junction bases outside the gene matches: 10. The CDR3 contains 16 residues. The germline CDR1 and CDR2 sequences are SGHTA and FQGNSA. The CDR3 DNA follows: TGTGCCAGCAGCTCCCGCCGAGCGGGAGGTCTCTACGAGCAGTACTTC. Protein sequence: CASSSRRAGGLYEQYF.

The genes are TRBV5-1 and TRBJ2-2, with 8 bases matching TRBD1. From germline, CDR1 is SGHRS and CDR2 YFSETQ. The CDR3 covers 17 residues. J gave up 0 bases and V 3 bases, and 7 bases lay outside the gene matches. The CDR3 coding sequence is TGCGCCAGCAGCTCGATTCGGACAGGGTCGAACACCGGGGAGCTGTTTTTT. Encoded protein: CASSSIRTGSNTGELFF.

This clone was seen a handful of times. V and J are TRBV15 and TRBJ1-4; D unclear. The CDR3 spans 17 residues. Trimming left V 4 bases short and J 0 bases short, with 15 bases between. Germline CDR1 and CDR2: LNHNV and YYDKDF (reference sequence). The CDR3 nucleotides read TGTGCCACCAGCAACGGGCTTCGACTAACAACTAATGAAAAACTGTTTTTT. This codes for CATSNGLRLTTNEKLFF.

This clone has a single count. The chain recombines TRBV7-8 with TRBJ2-5; D is possibly TRBD1 (6 bases). Trimming removed 10 bases from V and 1 base from J, with 13 bases in between. The CDR3 has 13 residues. CDR1 and CDR2 from the germline V gene are SGHVS and FQNEAQ. CDR3 nucleotide sequence: TGTGCCACCTCCGGACAGATCCAAGAGACCCAGTACTTC. This sequence encodes CATSGQIQETQYF. Combining the CDR3 with reference TRBV7-8 and TRBJ2-5 gives the whole variable domain GAGVSQSPRYKVAKRGQDVALRCDPISGHVSLFWYQQALGQGPEFLTYFQNEAQLDKSGLPSDRFFAERPEGSVSTLKIQRTQQEDSAVYLCATSGQIQETQYFGPGTRLLVL.

The chain is built from TRBV9 and TRBJ2-3; 8 positions match TRBD2. There are 15 residues in the CDR3. Losses at the gene ends were 1 base for V and 1 base for J; bases not matched to a gene: 2. Looked up from germline, CDR1 is SGDLS and CDR2 is YYNGEE. For the CDR3, the DNA is TGTGCCAGCAGCGTAAGCGGGGGCGGCACAGATACGCAGTATTTT. It yields the protein CASSVSGGGTDTQYF.

This chain links TRBV6-5 with TRBJ1-2; 12 bases are a match to TRBD1. This CDR3 has 16 residues. From germline, CDR1 is MNHEY and CDR2 SVGAGI. V dropped 4 bases and J dropped 3; count of bases not matched to a gene: 6. The CDR3 here is CASSFGTGGLDYGYTF. CDR3 nucleotides: TGTGCCAGCAGTTTTGGGACAGGGGGCCTGGACTATGGCTACACCTTC.

The chain links TRBV5-1 to TRBJ2-5, with D possibly being TRBD1 (5 bases). CDR1 and CDR2 from the germline V gene are SGHRS and YFSETQ. The CDR3 has 14 residues. Trimming cost V 3 bases and J 1 base, with 10 bases left between them. The CDR3 DNA sequence: TGCGCCAGCAGCTCGCGACAGCCCCAAGAGACCCAGTACTTC. Its protein is CASSSRQPQETQYF.

The chain is built from TRBV19 and TRBJ2-7, with D unresolved. Trimming took off 3 bases at V and 2 bases at J, with 11 bases between the two ends. Germline CDR1 and CDR2: LNHDA and SQIVND (reference sequence). The CDR3 is 14 residues long. The CDR3 region has the DNA TGTGCCAGTAGTATCGCCGGTCCTCCCTACGAGCAGTACTTC. This gives the protein CASSIAGPPYEQYF.

The chain has TRBV6-5 and TRBJ2-7; a possible D gene is TRBD2 (5 bases). CDR3 size: 14 residues. Trimming pared 5 bases from V and 3 bases from J, leaving 14 bases between. CDR1 MNHEY and CDR2 SVGAGI come from the germline V gene. The CDR3 DNA reads as TGTGCCAGCAGTCCCTATCGGGGAGACTACGAGCAGTACTTC. This gives the protein CASSPYRGDYEQYF.

The chain carries TRBV27 and TRBJ1-4, with TRBD1 matching over 9 bases. The CDR3 spans 15 residues. Germline CDR1 reads MNHEY; CDR2 reads SMNVEV (reference sequence). V gave up 3 bases and J gave up 5 bases; unmatched junction bases: 4. CDR3 sequence: CASSFLGQGNEKLFF. CDR3 DNA sequence: TGTGCCAGCAGTTTTCTCGGACAGGGGAATGAAAAACTGTTTTTT.

The chain uses TRBV5-4 and TRBJ2-3, with 9 positions matching TRBD2. V trimming: 2 bases; J trimming: 2 bases; junction bases outside the gene matches: 6. The CDR3 runs 16 residues. Germline CDR1 and CDR2: SGHNT and YYREEE (reference sequence). The CDR3 sequence is CASSFSLAGNTDTQYF. Written as DNA, the CDR3 is TGTGCCAGCAGCTTTTCCCTAGCGGGAAACACAGATACGCAGTATTTT.

This rearrangement joins TRBV6-4 to TRBJ2-2, with D tentatively TRBD2 (6 bases). The CDR3 totals 14 residues. V lost 8 bases and J lost 8, with 18 bases in between. In germline, CDR1 is MRHNA, CDR2 SNTAGT. The CDR3: CASRGGPLYGELFF. Here the CDR3 DNA reads TGTGCCAGCCGCGGAGGGCCTCTCTATGGGGAGCTGTTTTTT.

The chain has TRBV19 and TRBJ2-1, with 9 bases matching TRBD2. This CDR3 spans 16 amino acids. Per the germline V gene, CDR1 is LNHDA and CDR2 is SQIVND (reference sequence). Losses at the gene ends were 5 bases for V and 1 base for J; bases not matched to a gene: 6. The DNA of the CDR3 is TGTGCCAGTAGTCCAAAAGCGGGAGGTTCCTACAATGAGCAGTTCTTC. This sequence encodes CASSPKAGGSYNEQFF.

The chain recombines TRBV7-9 with TRBJ1-2; weak D call: TRBD1 (6 bases). Trimming pared 2 bases from V and 1 base from J, leaving 14 bases between. Germline V lookup: CDR1 SEHNR, CDR2 FQNEAQ (reference sequence). This CDR3 region has 16 residues. The chain's CDR3 is CASSLKGRGSNYGYTF. In DNA, the CDR3 is TGTGCCAGCAGCTTAAAGGGTAGGGGGAGTAACTATGGCTACACCTTC.

The V gene is TRBV7-3, the J gene TRBJ2-1; TRBD1 matches at 12 bases. The CDR3 covers 16 residues. V was pared by 2 bases and J by 6 bases, with 5 bases of the junction left unmatched. CDR1 SGHTA and CDR2 FQGTGA come from the germline V gene. CDR3 nucleotides: TGTGCCAGCAGCTTATTGGGACAGGGGGCGCGCAATGAGCAGTTCTTC. It yields the protein CASSLLGQGARNEQFF. The full variable domain, its missing parts supplied by reference TRBV7-3 and TRBJ2-1, is GAGVSQTPSNKVTEKGKYVELRCDPISGHTALYWYRQSLGQGPEFLIYFQGTGAADDSGLPNDRFFAVRPEGSVSTLKIQRTERGDSAVYLCASSLLGQGARNEQFFGPGTRLTVL.

The V call is TRBV4-1, the J call TRBJ2-5, with D unresolved. V dropped 2 bases and J dropped 1 base, with 11 bases sitting between them. Germline V CDR1 and CDR2: MGHRA, YSYEKL. The CDR3 consists of 15 residues. CDR3: CASSQRFGSQETQYF. The CDR3 DNA reads as TGCGCCAGCAGCCAACGGTTCGGGTCCCAAGAGACCCAGTACTTC.

The rearrangement uses TRBV10-3 and TRBJ2-7; no clear D. Germline lookup yields CDR1 ENHRY and CDR2 SYGVKD. V was cut by 2 bases and J by 2 bases, with 4 bases left in between. The CDR3 is 12 amino acids. CDR3 sequence (DNA): TGTGCCATCAGTGAGGGCCCCTACGAGCAGTACTTC. Its protein product is CAISEGPYEQYF.

This chain links TRBV7-3 with TRBJ2-3, with 9 bases identical to TRBD2. The V and J ends lost 4 bases and 2 bases, in that order; junction bases with no gene match: 7. The CDR3 covers 16 residues. CDR1 is SGHTA and CDR2 is FQGTGA in the germline V gene. CDR3 region: CASSWTPSGDTDTQYF. The CDR3 region has the DNA TGTGCCAGCAGCTGGACTCCTAGCGGGGACACAGATACGCAGTATTTT.

The chain recombines TRBV5-6 with TRBJ1-4; D uncertain. CDR1 and CDR2 (germline): SGHDT, YYEEEE. The CDR3 contains 14 residues. Trimming pared 4 bases from V and 3 bases from J, leaving 10 bases between. The CDR3 DNA reads TGTGCCAGCAGCCTAACAGTGTCTAATGAAAAACTGTTTTTT. The encoded protein is CASSLTVSNEKLFF.

This chain joins TRBV11-2 and TRBJ2-2; no definite D call. The germline gives CDR1 SGHAT, CDR2 FQNNGV. This CDR3 spans 14 amino acids. V gave up 1 base and J gave up 5 bases, with 8 bases separating them. CDR3 loop: CASSLGVRTGELFF. In nucleotides, the CDR3 is TGTGCCAGCAGCTTAGGGGTGCGGACCGGGGAGCTGTTTTTT.

This clone was found many times. CDR3 residues: CASRTGLSNQPQHF. Here the CDR3 DNA reads TGTGCCAGCAGGACAGGTCTTAGCAATCAGCCCCAGCATTTT. V and J are TRBV2 and TRBJ1-5; D may be TRBD1 (6 bases). Germline assignment: CDR1 SNHLY and CDR2 FYNNEI. Trimming left V 6 bases short and J 0 bases short, with 9 bases between. This CDR3 region has 14 residues.

This sequence joins TRBV29-1 and TRBJ2-1; 9 nucleotides match TRBD2. Looked up from germline, CDR1 is SQVTM and CDR2 is ANQGSEA. The V gene end was trimmed by 3 bases and the J gene end by 7 bases; junction bases not matched to a gene: 7. This CDR3 has 14 residues. Here the CDR3 reads CSVDLASGTNEQFF. CDR3 sequence (DNA): TGCAGCGTTGATTTGGCTAGCGGGACGAATGAGCAGTTCTTC.

The chain is built from TRBV2 and TRBJ1-4, with 10 bases matching TRBD1. V was pared by 7 bases and J by 8 bases, with 13 bases of the junction left unmatched. This CDR3 comprises 16 residues. Germline-derived CDR1 and CDR2 are SNHLY and FYNNEI. The CDR3 loop reads CASISGTGVINEKLFF. The CDR3 DNA sequence: TGTGCCAGCATCTCCGGGACAGGGGTTATTAACGAAAAACTGTTTTTT.

This chain uses TRBV7-9 with TRBJ1-1, with TRBD1 identical over 9 bases. The CDR3 extends over 13 amino acids. V trimming: 5 bases; J trimming: 3 bases; junction bases outside the gene matches: 1. Germline assignment: CDR1 SEHNR and CDR2 FQNEAQ (reference sequence). The CDR3 DNA reads TGTGCCAGCAGCGGACAGGGGTACACTGAAGCTTTCTTT. This translates into CASSGQGYTEAFF.

This clone was observed many times. This chain connects TRBV4-1 to TRBJ1-5; a weak D match, TRBD1 (5 bases). Germline lookup yields CDR1 MGHRA and CDR2 YSYEKL. This CDR3 is built from 15 residues. Trimming cost V 1 base and J 1 base, with 8 bases left between them. The CDR3 loop reads CASSQAGKSNQPQHF. CDR3 sequence (DNA): TGCGCCAGCAGCCAAGCAGGGAAAAGCAATCAGCCCCAGCATTTT.

As regards this clone: A junction boundary mismatches the germline segment, possibly from a read error. This chain joins TRBV7-3 and TRBJ1-2; D possibly corresponds to TRBD1 (6 bases). The CDR3 runs to 16 residues. CDR1 SGHTA and CDR2 FQGTGA come from the germline V gene. The CDR3 DNA follows: TGTGCCAGCAGCCTAACCTTAGGGACACCTTTTTATGGCTACACCTTC. This encodes CASSLTLGTPFYGYTF.

This chain uses TRBV29-1 with TRBJ2-7, with TRBD2 matching 11 bases. The CDR3 spans 14 residues. CDR1 and CDR2 (germline): SQVTM, ANQGSEA. V gave up 5 bases and J gave up 3 bases; unmatched junction bases: 6. CDR3 protein: CSVRPGTSGYEQYF. CDR3 coding DNA: TGCAGCGTTAGACCAGGGACTAGCGGCTACGAGCAGTACTTC.

The V and J genes are TRBV11-3 and TRBJ2-7; 7 bases map to TRBD2. The CDR3 is made up of 12 amino acids. V shed 5 bases, J shed 6 bases, and the junction held 4 bases outside the gene matches. The germline V gene has CDR1 SGHNT and CDR2 YENEEA. DNA for the CDR3: TGTGCCAGCAGCCACGGGACTACCGAGCAGTACTTC. Its protein product is CASSHGTTEQYF.